This TCR beta chain is from a study of CXCR3-negative and CXCR3-positive naive CD8 T cells. About the research overall: Libraries each contributed about 1.5 +/- 0.3 million TRB reads, for roughly 140 million in total.

The CDR3 consists of 17 residues. 5' RACE with UMI labels generated the TRB cDNA libraries. One entry per CDR3 protein, without DNA, is what TCRdb gives after re-calling the 5' RACE reads. The repertoire shows under 30,000 distinct CDR3 sequences; the top ten hold roughly 10%. The source of this sequence is a human donor in good health. Some clones in this sample may be carry-over from other donors' samples. Sequencing input: memory CD8+ T cells from blood. The rearrangement joins TRBV21-1 to TRBJ2-7; TCRdb returns TRBD1, unconfirmable since there is no DNA. TRBV21-1 is a recognized pseudogene. The CDR3 is CASSRGQGTGVSYEQYF.